The 3 T cell receptor beta chains in this list originate from one sample, sequenced in a study of regulatory T cells in long-lasting Graves disease. Investigators prepared the TCR beta libraries by applying iRepertoire HTBI primers and Arm-PCR of CDR3 regions. A single record per CDR3 protein comes from TCRdb applying MiXCR to the multiplex PCR reads. This table holds over 350,000 distinct CDR3 sequences, 14% found once. Indicated time point: newly diagnosed GD, antithyroid drugs for less than 3 months. PBMC RNA served as the TCR library source. The same data also contributed to another study, on T cells in Graves' hyperthyroidism and ophthalmopathy.

The sample consisted of peripheral blood mononuclear cells (PBMCs), taken at new diagnosis, from a patient treated with antithyroid drugs. The receptors originated from a woman aged 45-65 years with Graves disease.

This chain connects TRBV7-9 to TRBJ2-1; a weak D match, TRBD2 (6 bases). The CDR3 has 17 residues. V lost 5 bases to trimming and J lost 1 base, with 18 bases between them. Germline V gene data show CDR1 as SEHNR and CDR2 as FQNEAQ (reference sequence). CDR3 in DNA: TGTGCCAGCAGCCCCCCCCACGGGAGAGAGTCCTACAATGAGCAGTTCTTC. As protein: CASSPPHGRESYNEQFF.

The chain uses TRBV28 and TRBJ2-1, with a tentative D call TRBD1 (6 bases). The V end was cut by 3 bases, the J end by 8 bases, with 8 bases between. CDR3 length equals 12 residues. The V gene's germline CDR1 is MDHEN and CDR2 SYDVKM. CDR3 loop: CASSFRGHEQFF. The CDR3, as DNA: TGTGCCAGCAGTTTCAGGGGCCATGAGCAGTTCTTC.

The sample holds a few counts of this clonotype. V gene TRBV29-1 combines with J gene TRBJ1-5, with 11 bases matching TRBD1. J was trimmed by 6 bases and V by 7 bases; bases with no gene match: 11. The V gene's germline CDR1 is SQVTM and CDR2 ANQGSEA. This CDR3 contains 15 residues. DNA for the CDR3: TGCAGCGCCCTTGGAGCCGGGACAGGGGGTCAGCCCCAGCATTTT. This encodes CSALGAGTGGQPQHF.